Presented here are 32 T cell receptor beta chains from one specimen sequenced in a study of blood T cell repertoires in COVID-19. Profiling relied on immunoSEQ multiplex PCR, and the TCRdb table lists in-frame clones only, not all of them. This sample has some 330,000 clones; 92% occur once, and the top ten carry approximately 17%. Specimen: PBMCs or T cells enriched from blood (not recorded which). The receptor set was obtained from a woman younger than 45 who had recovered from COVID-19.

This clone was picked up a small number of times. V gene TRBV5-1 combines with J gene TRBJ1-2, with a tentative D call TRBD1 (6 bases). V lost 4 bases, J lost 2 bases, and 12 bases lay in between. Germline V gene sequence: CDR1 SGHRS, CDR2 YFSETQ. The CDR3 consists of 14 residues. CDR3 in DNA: TGCGCCAGCAGCCAACAGGGCCCCAACTATGGCTACACCTTC. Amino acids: CASSQQGPNYGYTF.

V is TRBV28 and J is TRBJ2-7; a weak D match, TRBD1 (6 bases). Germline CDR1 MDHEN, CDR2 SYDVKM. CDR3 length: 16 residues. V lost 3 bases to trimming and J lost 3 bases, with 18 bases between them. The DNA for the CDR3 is TGTGCCAGCAGTTTCTTCGCCGGACAGAGGGACTACGAGCAGTACTTC. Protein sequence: CASSFFAGQRDYEQYF. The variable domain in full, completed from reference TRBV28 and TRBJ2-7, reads DVKVTQSSRYLVKRTGEKVFLECVQDMDHENMFWYRQDPGLGLRLIYFSYDVKMKEKGDIPEGYSVSREKKERFSLILESASTNQTSMYLCASSFFAGQRDYEQYFGPGTRLTVT.

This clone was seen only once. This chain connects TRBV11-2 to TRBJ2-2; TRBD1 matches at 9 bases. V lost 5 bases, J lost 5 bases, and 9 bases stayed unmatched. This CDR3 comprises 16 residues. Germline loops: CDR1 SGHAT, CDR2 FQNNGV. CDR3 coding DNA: TGTGCCAGCAGCCCAATTAGGGACAGGGTAACCGGGGAGCTGTTTTTT. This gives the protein CASSPIRDRVTGELFF.

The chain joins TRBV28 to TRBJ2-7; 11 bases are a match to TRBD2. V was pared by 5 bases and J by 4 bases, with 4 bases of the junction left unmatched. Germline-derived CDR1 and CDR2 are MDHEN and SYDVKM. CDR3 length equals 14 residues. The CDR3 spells CASSRLAGLYEQYF. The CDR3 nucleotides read TGTGCCAGCAGTCGACTAGCGGGATTATACGAGCAGTACTTC. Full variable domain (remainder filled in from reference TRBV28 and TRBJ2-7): DVKVTQSSRYLVKRTGEKVFLECVQDMDHENMFWYRQDPGLGLRLIYFSYDVKMKEKGDIPEGYSVSREKKERFSLILESASTNQTSMYLCASSRLAGLYEQYFGPGTRLTVT.

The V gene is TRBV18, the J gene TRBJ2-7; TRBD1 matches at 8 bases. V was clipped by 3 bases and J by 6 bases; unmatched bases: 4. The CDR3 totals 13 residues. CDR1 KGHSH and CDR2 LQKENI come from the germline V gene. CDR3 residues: CASSPDRAGEQYF. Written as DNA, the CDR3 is TGTGCCAGCTCACCGGACAGGGCTGGCGAGCAGTACTTC.

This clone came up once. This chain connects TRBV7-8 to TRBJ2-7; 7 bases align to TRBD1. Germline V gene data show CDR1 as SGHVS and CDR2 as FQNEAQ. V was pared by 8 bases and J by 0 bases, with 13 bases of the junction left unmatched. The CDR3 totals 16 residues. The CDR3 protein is CASGDVVGDSSYEQYF. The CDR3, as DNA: TGTGCCAGCGGGGATGTTGTGGGGGACAGCTCCTACGAGCAGTACTTC.

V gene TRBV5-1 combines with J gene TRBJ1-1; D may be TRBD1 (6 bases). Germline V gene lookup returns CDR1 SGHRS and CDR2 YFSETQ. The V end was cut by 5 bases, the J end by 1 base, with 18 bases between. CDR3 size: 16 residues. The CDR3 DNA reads TGCGCCAGCAGTCAACGACCACAGGGAACGAACACTGAAGCTTTCTTT. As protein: CASSQRPQGTNTEAFF.

CDR3 loop: CASELYEQYF. For the CDR3, the DNA is TGTGCCAGCGAGTTATACGAGCAGTACTTC. The gene calls are TRBV7-3 and TRBJ2-7, with D uncertain. Germline CDR1 is SGHTA and CDR2 is FQGTGA. V dropped 8 bases and J dropped 4 bases, with 6 bases sitting between them. The CDR3 consists of 10 residues.

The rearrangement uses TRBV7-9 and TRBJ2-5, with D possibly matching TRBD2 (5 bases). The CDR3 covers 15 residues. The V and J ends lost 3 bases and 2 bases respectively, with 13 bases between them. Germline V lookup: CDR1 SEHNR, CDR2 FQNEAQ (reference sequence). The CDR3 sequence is CASSFFRTSQETQYF. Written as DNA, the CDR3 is TGTGCCAGCAGCTTTTTCCGGACTTCACAAGAGACCCAGTACTTC.

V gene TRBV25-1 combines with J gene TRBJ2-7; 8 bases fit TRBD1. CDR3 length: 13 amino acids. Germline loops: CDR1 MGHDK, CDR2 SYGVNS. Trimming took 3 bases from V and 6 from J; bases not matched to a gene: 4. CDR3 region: CASSDRGQGEQYF. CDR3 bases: TGTGCCAGCAGTGACAGGGGGCAGGGCGAGCAGTACTTC.

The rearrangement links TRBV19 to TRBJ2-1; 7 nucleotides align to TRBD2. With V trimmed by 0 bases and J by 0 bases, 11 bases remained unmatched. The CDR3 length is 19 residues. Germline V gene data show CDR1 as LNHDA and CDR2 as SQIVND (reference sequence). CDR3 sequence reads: CASSIEGAGWAGSYNEQFF. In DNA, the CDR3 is TGTGCCAGTAGTATAGAGGGAGCGGGGTGGGCCGGCTCCTACAATGAGCAGTTCTTC.

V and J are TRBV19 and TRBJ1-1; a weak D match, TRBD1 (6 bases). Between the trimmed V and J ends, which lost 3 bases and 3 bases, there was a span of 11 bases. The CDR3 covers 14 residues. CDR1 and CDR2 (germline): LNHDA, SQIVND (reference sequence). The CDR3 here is CASSIRGSYTEAFF. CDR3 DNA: TGTGCCAGTAGTATCAGGGGATCGTACACTGAAGCTTTCTTT.

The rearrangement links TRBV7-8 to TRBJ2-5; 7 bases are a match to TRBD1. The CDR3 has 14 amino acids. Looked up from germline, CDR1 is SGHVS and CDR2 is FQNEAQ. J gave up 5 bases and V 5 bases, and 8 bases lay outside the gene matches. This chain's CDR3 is CASSQTGAGETQYF. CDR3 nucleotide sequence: TGTGCCAGCAGCCAAACAGGGGCAGGGGAGACCCAGTACTTC.

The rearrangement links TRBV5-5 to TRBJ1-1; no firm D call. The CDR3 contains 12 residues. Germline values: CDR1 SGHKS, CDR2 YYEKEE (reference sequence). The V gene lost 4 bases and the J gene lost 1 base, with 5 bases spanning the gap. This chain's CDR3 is CASSGQNTEAFF. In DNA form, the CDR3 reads TGTGCCAGCAGCGGGCAGAACACTGAAGCTTTCTTT.

CDR3 in amino acids: CASTPLGLPNEQYF. In DNA, the CDR3 is TGTGCCAGCACCCCTCTCGGACTCCCTAACGAGCAGTACTTC. The rearrangement uses TRBV28 and TRBJ2-7; the D gene is possibly TRBD2 (5 bases). The germline gives CDR1 MDHEN, CDR2 SYDVKM. Trimming cost V 7 bases and J 5 bases, with 18 bases left between them. The length of the CDR3 is 14 residues. The whole variable domain, filled in from reference TRBV28 and TRBJ2-7, reads DVKVTQSSRYLVKRTGEKVFLECVQDMDHENMFWYRQDPGLGLRLIYFSYDVKMKEKGDIPEGYSVSREKKERFSLILESASTNQTSMYLCASTPLGLPNEQYFGPGTRLTVT.

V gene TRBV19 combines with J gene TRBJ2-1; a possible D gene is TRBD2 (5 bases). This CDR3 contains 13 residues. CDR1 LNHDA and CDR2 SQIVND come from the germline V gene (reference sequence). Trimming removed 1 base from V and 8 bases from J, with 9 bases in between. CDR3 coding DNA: TGTGCCAGTAGTATAGCCCCGAGGGATGAGCAGTTCTTC. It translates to CASSIAPRDEQFF.

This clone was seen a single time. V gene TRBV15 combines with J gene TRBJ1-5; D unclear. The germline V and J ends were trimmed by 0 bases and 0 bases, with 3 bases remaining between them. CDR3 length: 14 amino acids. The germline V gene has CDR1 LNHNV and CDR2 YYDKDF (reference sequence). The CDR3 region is CATSRDNSNQPQHF. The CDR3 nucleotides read TGTGCCACCAGCAGAGATAATAGCAATCAGCCCCAGCATTTT.

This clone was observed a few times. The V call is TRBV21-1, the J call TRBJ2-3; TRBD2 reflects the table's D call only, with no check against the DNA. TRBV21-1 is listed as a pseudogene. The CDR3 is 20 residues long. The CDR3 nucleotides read TGTGCCAGCAGGGTACGAGGTAGCGGGGGGGCCGTCTCTAGCACAGATACGCAGTATTTT. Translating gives CASRVRGSGGAVSSTDTQYF.

The CDR3 protein is CASSVDGLPNTEAFF. The CDR3 DNA sequence: TGTGCCAGCAGCGTAGATGGACTCCCGAACACTGAAGCTTTCTTT. V gene TRBV9 combines with J gene TRBJ1-1; D uncertain. The CDR3 is 15 residues long. The germline CDR1 and CDR2 sequences are SGDLS and YYNGEE. V shed 0 bases and J shed 1 base, with 10 bases lying between them. The full variable domain, rest sourced from reference TRBV9 and TRBJ1-1, is DSGVTQTPKHLITATGQRVTLRCSPRSGDLSVYWYQQSLDQGLQFLIQYYNGEERAKGNILERFSAQQFPDLHSELNLSSLELGDSALYFCASSVDGLPNTEAFFGQGTRLTVV.

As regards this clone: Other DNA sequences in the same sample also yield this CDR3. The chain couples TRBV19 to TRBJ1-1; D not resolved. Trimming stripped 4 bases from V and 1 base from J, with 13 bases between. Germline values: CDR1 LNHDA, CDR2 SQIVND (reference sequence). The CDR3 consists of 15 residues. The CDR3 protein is CASSKFIQKNTEAFF. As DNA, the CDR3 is TGTGCCAGTAGTAAATTCATCCAGAAGAACACTGAAGCTTTCTTT.

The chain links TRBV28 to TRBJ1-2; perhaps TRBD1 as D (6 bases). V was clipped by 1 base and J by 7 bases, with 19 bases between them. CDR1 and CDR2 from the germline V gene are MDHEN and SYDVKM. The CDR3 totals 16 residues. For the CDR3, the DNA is TGTGCCAGCAGTTTATCCACGCGGGGGGCGGGTCCTGGCTACACCTTC. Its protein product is CASSLSTRGAGPGYTF.

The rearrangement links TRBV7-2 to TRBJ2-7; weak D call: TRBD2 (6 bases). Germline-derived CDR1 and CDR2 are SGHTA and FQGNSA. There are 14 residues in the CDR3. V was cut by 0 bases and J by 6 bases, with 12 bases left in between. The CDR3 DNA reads TGTGCCAGCAGCTTAGCGGAGGGACCACGCGAGCAGTACTTC. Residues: CASSLAEGPREQYF.

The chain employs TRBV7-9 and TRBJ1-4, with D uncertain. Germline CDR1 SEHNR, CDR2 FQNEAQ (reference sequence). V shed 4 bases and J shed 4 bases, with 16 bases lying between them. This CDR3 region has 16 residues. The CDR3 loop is CASSSVGGRHNEKLFF. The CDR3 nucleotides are TGTGCCAGCAGCTCTGTAGGAGGACGGCATAATGAAAAACTGTTTTTT.

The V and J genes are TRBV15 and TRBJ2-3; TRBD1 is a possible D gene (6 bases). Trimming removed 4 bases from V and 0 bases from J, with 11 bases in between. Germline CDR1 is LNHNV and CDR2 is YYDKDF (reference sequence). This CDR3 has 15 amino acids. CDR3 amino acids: CATSTRTASTDTQYF. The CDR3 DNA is TGTGCCACCAGCACTCGGACAGCTAGCACAGATACGCAGTATTTT.

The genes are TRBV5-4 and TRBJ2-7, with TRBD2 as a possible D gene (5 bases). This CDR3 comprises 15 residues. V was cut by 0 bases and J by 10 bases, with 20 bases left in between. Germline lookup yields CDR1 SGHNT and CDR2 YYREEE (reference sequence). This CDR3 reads CASSLALSVGAAQYF. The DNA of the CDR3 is TGTGCCAGCAGCTTGGCCCTATCGGTAGGAGCGGCACAGTACTTC.

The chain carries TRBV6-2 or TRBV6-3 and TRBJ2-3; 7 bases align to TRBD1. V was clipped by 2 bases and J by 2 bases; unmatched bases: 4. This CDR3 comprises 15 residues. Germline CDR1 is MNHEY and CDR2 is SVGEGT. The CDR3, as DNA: TGTGCCAGCAGTTACAGGGGGCTCTACACAGATACGCAGTATTTT. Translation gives CASSYRGLYTDTQYF.

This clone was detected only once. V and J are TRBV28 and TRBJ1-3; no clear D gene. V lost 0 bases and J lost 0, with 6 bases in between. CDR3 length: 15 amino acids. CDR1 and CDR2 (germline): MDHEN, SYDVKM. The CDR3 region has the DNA TGTGCCAGCAGTTTATGGTCTAACTCTGGAAACACCATATATTTT. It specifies CASSLWSNSGNTIYF.

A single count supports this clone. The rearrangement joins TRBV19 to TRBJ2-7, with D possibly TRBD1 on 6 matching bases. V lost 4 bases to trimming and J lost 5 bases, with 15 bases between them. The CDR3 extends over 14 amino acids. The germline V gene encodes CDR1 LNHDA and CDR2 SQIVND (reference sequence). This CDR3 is CASSKQGSMDEQYF. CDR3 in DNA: TGTGCCAGTAGTAAACAGGGTTCGATGGACGAGCAGTACTTC.

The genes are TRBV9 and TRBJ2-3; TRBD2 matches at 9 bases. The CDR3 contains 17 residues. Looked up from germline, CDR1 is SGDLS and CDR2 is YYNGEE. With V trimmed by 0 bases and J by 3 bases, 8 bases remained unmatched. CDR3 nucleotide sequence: TGTGCCAGCAGCGTAGCTCCCTGGGCGGGAGGGACAGATACGCAGTATTTT. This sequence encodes CASSVAPWAGGTDTQYF.

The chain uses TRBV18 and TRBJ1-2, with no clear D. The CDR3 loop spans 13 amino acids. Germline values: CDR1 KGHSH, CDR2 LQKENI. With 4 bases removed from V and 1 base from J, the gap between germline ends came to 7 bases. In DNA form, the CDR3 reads TGTGCCAGCTCACGGTCAGTTAACTATGGCTACACCTTC. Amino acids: CASSRSVNYGYTF. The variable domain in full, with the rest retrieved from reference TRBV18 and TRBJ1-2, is NAGVMQNPRHLVRRRGQEARLRCSPMKGHSHVYWYRQLPEEGLKFMVYLQKENIIDESGMPKERFSAEFPKEGPSILRIQQVVRGDSAAYFCASSRSVNYGYTFGSGTRLTVV.

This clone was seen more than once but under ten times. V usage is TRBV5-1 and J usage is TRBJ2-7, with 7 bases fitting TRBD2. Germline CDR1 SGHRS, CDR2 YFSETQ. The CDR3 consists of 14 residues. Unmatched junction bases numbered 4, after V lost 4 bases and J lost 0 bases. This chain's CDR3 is CASSILASSYEQYF. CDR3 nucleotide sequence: TGCGCCAGCAGCATACTAGCGAGCTCCTACGAGCAGTACTTC.

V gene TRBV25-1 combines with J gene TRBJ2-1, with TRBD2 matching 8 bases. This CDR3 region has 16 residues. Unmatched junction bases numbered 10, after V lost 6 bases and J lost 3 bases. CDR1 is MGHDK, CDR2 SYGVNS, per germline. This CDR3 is CASRSAGTSYYNEQFF. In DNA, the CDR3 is TGTGCCAGCAGGTCGGCCGGGACTAGTTACTACAATGAGCAGTTCTTC.